This T cell receptor (beta chain) was found in a study of beta chain features in type 1 diabetes. The wider study: The study examined about 100 million sorted cells across all samples. Study outcomes and limitations: Insertions at VDJ junctions were less frequent in type 1 diabetes patients. These patients also deleted more nucleotides at the same junctions. In the patient group, naive, central memory and Treg TCRB repertoires seemed more alike than in the healthy donor group. HLA effects on TCRB rearrangement stayed unresolved here.

Note on this clone: Its antigen is unknown.

Germline CDR1 and CDR2: SGHDN and FVKESK. V was clipped by 6 bases and J by 4 bases, with 13 bases between them. This CDR3 region has 13 residues. cDNA synthesis used the whole RNA isolate, giving expressed TCRB sequences. Profiled with immunoSEQ multiplex PCR; TCRdb holds only in-frame clones, not every one. Of hundreds of thousands of clones listed, 15% to 17% are singletons. The sequencing input was naive CD4+ T cells from blood. V and J are TRBV14 and TRBJ2-7, with D tentatively TRBD1 (5 bases). The source is a man aged 18 to 30 in good health. In DNA form, the CDR3 reads TGTGCCAGCAGACCGTCAGGGCGGTACGAGCAGTACTTC. It translates to CASRPSGRYEQYF.